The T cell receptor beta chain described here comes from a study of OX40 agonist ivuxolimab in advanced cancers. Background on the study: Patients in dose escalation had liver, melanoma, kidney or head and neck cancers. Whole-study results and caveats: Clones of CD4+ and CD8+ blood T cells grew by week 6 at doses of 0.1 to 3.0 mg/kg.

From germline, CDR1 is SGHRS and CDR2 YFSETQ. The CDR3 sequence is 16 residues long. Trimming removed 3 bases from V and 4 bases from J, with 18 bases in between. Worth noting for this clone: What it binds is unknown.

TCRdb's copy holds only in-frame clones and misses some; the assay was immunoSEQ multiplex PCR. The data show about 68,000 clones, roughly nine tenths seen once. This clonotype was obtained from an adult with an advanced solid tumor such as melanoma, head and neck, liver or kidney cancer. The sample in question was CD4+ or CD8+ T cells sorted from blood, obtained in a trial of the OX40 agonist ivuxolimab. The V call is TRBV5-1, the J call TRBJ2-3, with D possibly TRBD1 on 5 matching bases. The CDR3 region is CASSSAWKGPADTQYF. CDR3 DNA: TGCGCCAGCAGCTCGGCCTGGAAGGGGCCCGCAGATACGCAGTATTTT.